This record concerns one TCR beta chain sequence. What it binds is unknown. This CDR3 is missing its conserved last phenylalanine or tryptophan, likely due to a read error. The DNA is omitted, as the CDR3 cannot be located on it reliably, and the CDR3 follows TCRdb's listing. These data originate in a study of cytomegalovirus exposure and HLA in healthy donors. Vbeta (60) and Jbeta (13) primers were used in the PCR. Original processing notes: Among the unique TCR beta chains that a later analysis counted, 75 million to 85 million in all, roughly 10 million were shared. Generated by immunoSEQ multiplex PCR, the TCRdb table keeps only in-frame clones and is missing some. The V and J calls and clone size come from that table; D and trimming were worked out from the DNA. The top ten hold 10% of the sample, which has more than 95,000 clones, 75% to 85% seen once. Germline V gene lookup returns CDR1 SGHTS and CDR2 YDEGEE. The CDR3 sequence runs 8 residues, both termini included.

The study, taken as a whole, reports: The study listed under 200 cytomegalovirus-associated TCR beta chains.

This clonotype was obtained from a woman younger than 30 in good health and CMV-seropositive. Sequencing used PBMCs. V gene TRBV5-8 combines with J gene TRBJ1-2; the listed D gene, TRBD1, was not tested against the DNA. CDR3 sequence reads: CASSPQGR.